Listed below are T cell receptor beta chains from one sample, sequenced in a study of blood T cell repertoires in COVID-19. The data were produced by immunoSEQ multiplex PCR, yet TCRdb's version contains in-frame clones alone and is incomplete. The sample lists about 80,000 clones; over 75% were seen once. Sequenced material: peripheral blood. The receptors stem from a man older than 75 with acute or convalescent COVID-19. The CDR3 runs from the conserved cysteine through the conserved F or W. The D gene is left open where the match is weak. The size field is filled for only some rows; it gives once, few, many or a size class.

v_gene: TRBV19
j_gene: TRBJ1-1
d_gene: TRBD1
abundance: .
CDR3aa: CASSTRDRGITEAFF
CDR3nt: TGTGCCAGTAGTACCCGGGACAGGGGCATCACTGAAGCTTTCTTT

v_gene: TRBV25-1
j_gene: TRBJ1-2
d_gene: TRBD1
abundance: .
CDR3aa: CASSEGQGNYGYTF
CDR3nt: TGTGCCAGCAGTGAGGGACAGGGGAACTATGGCTACACCTTC

v_gene: TRBV21-1
j_gene: TRBJ1-5
d_gene: .
abundance: .
CDR3aa: CASSKVARQVTGNQPQHF
CDR3nt: TGTGCCAGCAGCAAAGTGGCCAGGCAAGTGACGGGCAATCAGCCCCAGCATTTT

v_gene: TRBV6-5
j_gene: TRBJ1-1
d_gene: .
abundance: .
CDR3aa: CASKPGMNTEAFF
CDR3nt: TGTGCCAGCAAACCGGGGATGAACACTGAAGCTTTCTTT

v_gene: TRBV6-6
j_gene: TRBJ2-5
d_gene: TRBD1
abundance: .
CDR3aa: CASSYPGQGTTQYF
CDR3nt: TGTGCCAGCAGTTACCCCGGACAGGGGACGACCCAGTACTTC

v_gene: TRBV6-5
j_gene: TRBJ2-5
d_gene: TRBD1
abundance: once
CDR3aa: CASSHLQGAQETQYF
CDR3nt: TGTGCCAGCAGTCACCTACAGGGGGCCCAGGAGACCCAGTACTTC

v_gene: TRBV27
j_gene: TRBJ2-1
d_gene: TRBD1
abundance: .
CDR3aa: CASSPLRGSYNEQFF
CDR3nt: TGTGCCAGCAGCCCACTCAGGGGGTCCTACAATGAGCAGTTCTTC

v_gene: TRBV11-2
j_gene: TRBJ1-3
d_gene: .
abundance: once
CDR3aa: CASSLDTGSSGNTIYF
CDR3nt: TGTGCCAGCAGCTTAGATACGGGGTCTTCTGGAAACACCATATATTTT

v_gene: TRBV12-3/TRBV12-4
j_gene: TRBJ2-7
d_gene: .
abundance: .
CDR3aa: CASSQRQVDEQYF
CDR3nt: TGTGCCAGCAGTCAGCGACAGGTAGACGAGCAGTACTTC

v_gene: TRBV7-3
j_gene: TRBJ2-5
d_gene: TRBD2
abundance: once
CDR3aa: CASSLSGGTSEETQYF
CDR3nt: TGTGCCAGCAGCTTATCGGGCGGGACTAGCGAAGAGACCCAGTACTTC

v_gene: TRBV19
j_gene: TRBJ2-3
d_gene: .
abundance: .
CDR3aa: CASGGAMDTQYF
CDR3nt: TGTGCCAGCGGAGGGGCGATGGATACGCAGTATTTT

v_gene: TRBV7-9
j_gene: TRBJ1-5
d_gene: .
abundance: .
CDR3aa: CASSLGTSNNQPQHF
CDR3nt: TGTGCCAGCAGCTTAGGGACAAGCAACAATCAGCCCCAGCATTTT

v_gene: TRBV7-3
j_gene: TRBJ2-3
d_gene: TRBD1
abundance: .
CDR3aa: CASSRQGADTDTQYF
CDR3nt: TGTGCCAGCAGCCGCCAGGGGGCGGACACAGATACGCAGTATTTT

v_gene: TRBV6-6
j_gene: TRBJ1-2
d_gene: TRBD1
abundance: .
CDR3aa: CASSLLGQVYYGYTF
CDR3nt: TGTGCCAGCAGCCTCCTTGGACAGGTTTACTATGGCTACACCTTC

v_gene: TRBV19
j_gene: TRBJ2-1
d_gene: .
abundance: .
CDR3aa: CASSIATNNEQFF
CDR3nt: TGTGCCAGTAGTATAGCGACTAACAATGAGCAGTTCTTC

v_gene: TRBV5-1
j_gene: TRBJ2-5
d_gene: .
abundance: .
CDR3aa: CASSFEGRETQYF
CDR3nt: TGCGCCAGCAGCTTCGAGGGGAGGGAGACCCAGTACTTC

v_gene: TRBV19
j_gene: TRBJ1-1
d_gene: .
abundance: .
CDR3aa: CASTFRGREMNTEAFF
CDR3nt: TGTGCCAGTACTTTCAGAGGGAGAGAGATGAACACTGAAGCTTTCTTT

v_gene: TRBV28
j_gene: TRBJ1-5
d_gene: .
abundance: .
CDR3aa: CASSLKGGQPQHF
CDR3nt: TGTGCCAGCAGTTTAAAAGGGGGTCAGCCCCAGCATTTT

v_gene: TRBV29-1
j_gene: TRBJ1-2
d_gene: .
abundance: .
CDR3aa: CSVERSWGGYGYTF
CDR3nt: TGCAGCGTTGAAAGGTCCTGGGGCGGCTATGGCTACACCTTC

v_gene: TRBV5-4
j_gene: TRBJ2-1
d_gene: TRBD2
abundance: .
CDR3aa: CASSPSGLAGQNEQFF
CDR3nt: TGTGCCAGCAGCCCATCGGGACTAGCGGGACAAAATGAGCAGTTCTTC

v_gene: TRBV30
j_gene: TRBJ2-7
d_gene: .
abundance: .
CDR3aa: CAWSVLGRSTYEQYF
CDR3nt: TGTGCCTGGAGTGTACTTGGCAGGTCTACCTACGAGCAGTACTTC

v_gene: TRBV10-3
j_gene: TRBJ1-6
d_gene: TRBD1
abundance: .
CDR3aa: CAISESRTGNNSPLHF
CDR3nt: TGTGCCATCAGTGAGTCTCGGACAGGGAATAATTCACCCCTCCACTTT

v_gene: TRBV19
j_gene: TRBJ1-5
d_gene: .
abundance: .
CDR3aa: CASSIGGREVVQPQHF
CDR3nt: TGTGCCAGTAGTATAGGAGGCAGGGAGGTGGTTCAGCCCCAGCATTTT

v_gene: TRBV10-3
j_gene: TRBJ1-2
d_gene: TRBD1
abundance: few
CDR3aa: CATHRGYGYTF
CDR3nt: TGTGCCACACACAGGGGCTATGGCTACACCTTC

v_gene: TRBV2
j_gene: TRBJ2-1
d_gene: TRBD2
abundance: once
CDR3aa: CASSAGPRLAGGYGNEQFF
CDR3nt: TGTGCCAGCAGTGCGGGCCCAAGACTAGCGGGGGGGTACGGCAATGAGCAGTTCTTC

v_gene: TRBV5-8
j_gene: TRBJ1-5
d_gene: .
abundance: .
CDR3aa: CASSLGRRRSNQPQHF
CDR3nt: TGTGCCAGCAGCTTGGGACGCAGGCGAAGCAATCAGCCCCAGCATTTT

v_gene: TRBV10-2
j_gene: TRBJ1-3
d_gene: .
abundance: few
CDR3aa: CASTPGDTSGNTIYF
CDR3nt: TGCGCCAGCACGCCGGGGGATACGTCTGGAAACACCATATATTTT

v_gene: TRBV15
j_gene: TRBJ2-7
d_gene: .
abundance: .
CDR3aa: CATSRALRTGQRAKGEYEQYF
CDR3nt: TGTGCCACCAGCAGAGCCCTAAGGACGGGGCAACGAGCCAAGGGGGAGTACGAGCAGTACTTC

v_gene: TRBV3-1/TRBV3-2
j_gene: TRBJ1-5
d_gene: .
abundance: .
CDR3aa: CASSQGAGNNQPQHF
CDR3nt: TGTGCCAGCAGCCAAGGGGCAGGTAACAATCAGCCCCAGCATTTT

v_gene: TRBV9
j_gene: TRBJ2-3
d_gene: TRBD2
abundance: .
CDR3aa: CASSVDRAGVTDTQYF
CDR3nt: TGTGCCAGCAGCGTAGATCGAGCGGGGGTTACAGATACGCAGTATTTT

v_gene: TRBV6-6
j_gene: TRBJ2-7
d_gene: .
abundance: .
CDR3aa: CASTEGIEQYF
CDR3nt: TGTGCCAGCACGGAGGGGATCGAGCAGTACTTC

v_gene: TRBV6-1
j_gene: TRBJ1-1
d_gene: .
abundance: few
CDR3aa: CASSERGLDTEAFF
CDR3nt: TGTGCCAGCAGTGAACGGGGTTTGGACACTGAAGCTTTCTTT

v_gene: TRBV27
j_gene: TRBJ2-1
d_gene: .
abundance: .
CDR3aa: CASSFRGSNEQFF
CDR3nt: TGTGCCAGCAGTTTTAGGGGGTCCAATGAGCAGTTCTTC

v_gene: TRBV6-5
j_gene: TRBJ2-3
d_gene: .
abundance: .
CDR3aa: CASSYGVRGSTDTQYF
CDR3nt: TGTGCCAGCAGTTACGGCGTACGGGGGTCCACAGATACGCAGTATTTT

v_gene: TRBV6-5
j_gene: TRBJ1-1
d_gene: TRBD1
abundance: .
CDR3aa: CASNPGQAITEAFF
CDR3nt: TGTGCCAGCAATCCAGGACAGGCTATCACTGAAGCTTTCTTT

v_gene: TRBV2
j_gene: TRBJ1-4
d_gene: TRBD1
abundance: .
CDR3aa: CASSTIQQGGEKLFF
CDR3nt: TGTGCCAGCAGCACCATACAACAGGGGGGGGAAAAACTGTTTTTT

v_gene: TRBV6-4
j_gene: TRBJ1-1
d_gene: .
abundance: .
CDR3aa: CASSPPGQGITEAFF
CDR3nt: TGTGCCAGCAGCCCCCCCGGGCAGGGGATCACTGAAGCTTTCTTT

v_gene: TRBV28
j_gene: TRBJ1-4
d_gene: TRBD1
abundance: .
CDR3aa: CASSAGTVNEKLFF
CDR3nt: TGTGCCAGCAGTGCCGGGACAGTGAATGAAAAACTGTTTTTT

v_gene: TRBV28
j_gene: TRBJ2-6
d_gene: TRBD1
abundance: .
CDR3aa: CASSLLRDRVNVLTF
CDR3nt: TGTGCCAGCAGTTTACTGAGGGACAGGGTTAACGTCCTGACTTTC